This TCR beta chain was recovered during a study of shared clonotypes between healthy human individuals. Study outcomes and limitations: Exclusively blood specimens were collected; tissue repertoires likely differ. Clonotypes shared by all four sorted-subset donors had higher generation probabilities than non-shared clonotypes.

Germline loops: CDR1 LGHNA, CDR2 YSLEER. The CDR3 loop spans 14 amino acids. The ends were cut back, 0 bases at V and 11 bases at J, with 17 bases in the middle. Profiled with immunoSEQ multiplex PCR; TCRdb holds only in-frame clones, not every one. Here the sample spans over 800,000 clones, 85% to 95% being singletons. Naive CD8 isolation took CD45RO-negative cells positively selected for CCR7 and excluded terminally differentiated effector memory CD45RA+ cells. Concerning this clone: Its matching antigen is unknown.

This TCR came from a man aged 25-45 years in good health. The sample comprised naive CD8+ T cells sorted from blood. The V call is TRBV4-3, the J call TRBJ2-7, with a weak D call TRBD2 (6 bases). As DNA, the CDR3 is TGCGCCAGCAGCCAAGAGTTACGGGAGCTAGGTGAGTACTTC. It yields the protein CASSQELRELGEYF.